These 16 T cell receptor beta chains came from one sample sequenced in a study of cytomegalovirus exposure and HLA in healthy donors. Use of 60 Vbeta and 13 Jbeta primers characterized the PCR. TCRdb's table, derived via immunoSEQ multiplex PCR, lists solely in-frame clones and lacks some. The repertoire consists of fewer than 200,000 clones, with 55% to 80% occurring once and the leading ten covering 3.5% to 5%. The sample comprised PBMCs. All receptors derive from a woman aged 18 to 35 in good health and CMV-seropositive.

The chain employs TRBV7-8 and TRBJ1-2; a possible D gene is TRBD1 (5 bases). CDR1 is SGHVS and CDR2 is FQNEAQ in the germline V gene. The CDR3 is 14 amino acids. Trimming cost V 5 bases and J 4 bases, with 14 bases left between them. This CDR3 reads CASSPGQGGYGYTF. CDR3 DNA sequence: TGTGCCAGCAGCCCCGGGCAGGGCGGCTATGGCTACACCTTC.

This chain links TRBV27 with TRBJ1-2; 9 nucleotides line up with TRBD1. Germline V gene sequence: CDR1 MNHEY, CDR2 SMNVEV (reference sequence). The CDR3 is 16 amino acids. The trim removed 6 bases at V and 8 bases at J, leaving 16 bases unmatched. The CDR3 DNA is TGTGCCAGCAGCCAATTAGGGCGACAGGGGGATCGGGGCTACACCTTC. Its translation is CASSQLGRQGDRGYTF.

This sequence joins TRBV30 and TRBJ2-7; D is uncertain. The CDR3 has 14 residues. In germline, CDR1 is GTSNPN, CDR2 SVGIG (reference sequence). The V end lost 0 bases, the J end lost 9 bases, and 18 bases lay between the germline ends. CDR3 DNA: TGTGCCTGGAGTGTAATTGGCACCTTTACGGGGCAGTACTTC. Amino acids: CAWSVIGTFTGQYF.

The V and J genes are TRBV30 and TRBJ1-4; D not certain. Germline V gene data show CDR1 as GTSNPN and CDR2 as SVGIG (reference sequence). This CDR3 has 13 amino acids. The V and J ends lost 2 bases and 4 bases respectively, with 8 bases between them. The CDR3 is CAWSSGFNEKLFF. The CDR3 bases are TGTGCCTGGAGTTCGGGTTTTAATGAAAAACTGTTTTTT.

The chain carries TRBV28 and TRBJ2-7; the D is unclear. The CDR3 is 15 residues long. V lost 5 bases and J lost 2, with 16 bases in between. Germline CDR1 MDHEN, CDR2 SYDVKM. CDR3 sequence: CASSPHLRIAYEQYF. Written as DNA, the CDR3 is TGTGCCAGCAGTCCACATTTGAGGATAGCCTACGAGCAGTACTTC. The whole variable domain, filled in from reference TRBV28 and TRBJ2-7, reads DVKVTQSSRYLVKRTGEKVFLECVQDMDHENMFWYRQDPGLGLRLIYFSYDVKMKEKGDIPEGYSVSREKKERFSLILESASTNQTSMYLCASSPHLRIAYEQYFGPGTRLTVT.

The genes are TRBV4-1 and TRBJ2-1; D might be TRBD2 (6 bases). Germline lookup yields CDR1 MGHRA and CDR2 YSYEKL. The CDR3 loop spans 13 amino acids. Trimming cost V 6 bases and J 2 bases, with 8 bases left between them. CDR3 protein: CASSRLAYNEQFF. The CDR3 DNA sequence: TGCGCCAGCAGTCGACTAGCCTACAATGAGCAGTTCTTC.

This CDR3 is CASRAQGNQPQHF. The CDR3 DNA is TGTGCCAGCAGAGCACAGGGTAACCAGCCCCAGCATTTT. The V and J genes are TRBV2 and TRBJ1-5, with TRBD1 as a possible D gene (6 bases). V lost 6 bases and J lost 7, with 13 bases in between. The CDR3 length is 13 residues. The germline gives CDR1 SNHLY, CDR2 FYNNEI.

The chain links TRBV29-1 to TRBJ2-6; the D gene is possibly TRBD1 (5 bases). This CDR3 region has 15 residues. The V gene lost 0 bases and the J gene lost 4 bases, with 10 bases spanning the gap. The germline gives CDR1 SQVTM, CDR2 ANQGSEA. The CDR3 DNA reads TGCAGCGTTGAAGATTGGGGCCCCGGGGCCAACGTCCTGACTTTC. As protein: CSVEDWGPGANVLTF.

The rearrangement uses TRBV9 and TRBJ2-2; no reliable D call. CDR3 length equals 16 residues. Between the trimmed V and J ends, which lost 0 bases and 1 base, there was a span of 10 bases. Germline values: CDR1 SGDLS, CDR2 YYNGEE. In DNA form, the CDR3 reads TGTGCCAGCAGCGTAGCCGGGTCCGGGAACACCGGGGAGCTGTTTTTT. Residues: CASSVAGSGNTGELFF. The full variable domain, rest sourced from reference TRBV9 and TRBJ2-2, is DSGVTQTPKHLITATGQRVTLRCSPRSGDLSVYWYQQSLDQGLQFLIQYYNGEERAKGNILERFSAQQFPDLHSELNLSSLELGDSALYFCASSVAGSGNTGELFFGEGSRLTVL.

V gene TRBV6-5 combines with J gene TRBJ2-5, with a possible D match to TRBD2 (6 bases). The J call may be in error: the DNA end matches TRBJ2-7 better. The CDR3 covers 15 residues. The germline CDR1 and CDR2 sequences are MNHEY and SVGAGI. CDR3 coding DNA: TGTGCCAGCAGTTACTCTGGCGGGACCTCCTACGAGCAGTACTTC. Translation gives CASSYSGGTSYEQYF.

The chain links TRBV28 to TRBJ2-5, with D tentatively TRBD2 (6 bases). The CDR3 contains 15 residues. Germline CDR1 and CDR2: MDHEN and SYDVKM. Trimming pared 6 bases from V and 5 bases from J, leaving 19 bases between. The CDR3 DNA follows: TGTGCCAGCAGGGGGCCCGGCGGGAACGCTGAGACCCAGTACTTC. This translates into CASRGPGGNAETQYF.

This clone was seen a few times. The chain carries TRBV27 and TRBJ2-3; D is possibly TRBD2 (6 bases). CDR3 length: 14 amino acids. The germline V gene encodes CDR1 MNHEY and CDR2 SMNVEV (reference sequence). Trimming removed 5 bases from V and 0 bases from J, with 9 bases in between. CDR3 region: CASSSSGSTDTQYF. The CDR3 coding sequence is TGTGCCAGCAGTAGTAGCGGTAGCACAGATACGCAGTATTTT.

This clone was counted once. The chain links TRBV5-1 to TRBJ2-7, with D unresolved. The germline V gene has CDR1 SGHRS and CDR2 YFSETQ. Between the trimmed V and J ends, which lost 4 bases and 2 bases, there was a span of 10 bases. There are 13 residues in the CDR3. CDR3 nucleotides: TGCGCCAGCAGCCCTCCTCAGGCCTACGAGCAGTACTTC. Encoded protein: CASSPPQAYEQYF.

V and J are TRBV30 and TRBJ1-1; no reliable D call. Germline V gives CDR1 GTSNPN, CDR2 SVGIG (reference sequence). There are 15 residues in the CDR3. V lost 0 bases to trimming and J lost 6 bases, with 17 bases between them. The CDR3 spells CAWSVSLLADAEAFF. CDR3 DNA: TGTGCCTGGAGTGTATCCCTTTTAGCGGATGCTGAAGCTTTCTTT.

The J gene is TRBJ2-6, the V gene TRBV5-1; TRBD1 is a possible D gene (6 bases). From germline, CDR1 is SGHRS and CDR2 YFSETQ. CDR3 length equals 15 residues. Between the trimmed V and J ends, which lost 4 bases and 0 bases, there was a span of 8 bases. CDR3 in DNA: TGCGCCAGCAGCCTGGACAGCTCTGGGGCCAACGTCCTGACTTTC. This encodes CASSLDSSGANVLTF.

With respect to this clone: One junction end disagrees with the germline gene, perhaps due to a read error. The chain recombines TRBV7-9 with TRBJ1-1; D is uncertain. Per germline, CDR1 SEHNR and CDR2 FQNEAQ (reference sequence). This CDR3 has 14 amino acids. CDR3 in amino acids: CSSSLAGFPRGAFF. CDR3 nucleotides: TGTTCCAGCAGCTTAGCTGGGTTTCCGCGGGGAGCTTTCTTT.